Given below is one T cell receptor beta chain in context. The antigen is unknown. The germline V gene has CDR1 SGHTA and CDR2 FQGNSA. J lost 5 bases, V lost 2 bases, and 3 bases had no gene match. The CDR3 covers 14 residues. The sample is drawn from a study of T cell repertoires in cytomegalovirus infection. TCRdb used MiXCR to reprocess the reads, holding one entry per CDR3 protein. The repertoire consists of hundreds of thousands of distinct CDR3 sequences, with 25% to 30% occurring once and the leading ten covering about 19%. The sequence came from a human donor in good health (CMV status not recorded). Some clones in this sample may be carry-over from other donors' samples. The chain employs TRBV7-2 and TRBJ1-5; 7 bases match TRBD1. The sequencing used cultured PBMCs, collected from culture after CMV antigen stimulation. CDR3 region: CASSLIRGDQPQHF. CDR3 nucleotides: TGTGCCAGCAGCTTAATCAGGGGGGATCAGCCCCAGCATTTT.